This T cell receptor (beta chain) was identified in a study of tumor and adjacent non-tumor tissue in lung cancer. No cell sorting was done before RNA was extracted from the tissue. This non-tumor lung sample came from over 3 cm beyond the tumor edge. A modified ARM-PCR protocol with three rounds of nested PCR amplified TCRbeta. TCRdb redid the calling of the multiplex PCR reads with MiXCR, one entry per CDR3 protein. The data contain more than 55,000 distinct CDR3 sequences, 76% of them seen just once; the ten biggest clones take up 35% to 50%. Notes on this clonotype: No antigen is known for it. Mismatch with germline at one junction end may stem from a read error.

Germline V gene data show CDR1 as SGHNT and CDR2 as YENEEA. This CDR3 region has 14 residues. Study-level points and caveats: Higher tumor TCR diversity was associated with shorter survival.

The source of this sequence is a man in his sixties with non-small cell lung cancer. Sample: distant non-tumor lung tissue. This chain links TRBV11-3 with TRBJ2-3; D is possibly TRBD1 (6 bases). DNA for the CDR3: TGTGCCTGCAGCCACAGGGATGTCACGGATGCGCAGTATTTT. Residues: CACSHRDVTDAQYF.